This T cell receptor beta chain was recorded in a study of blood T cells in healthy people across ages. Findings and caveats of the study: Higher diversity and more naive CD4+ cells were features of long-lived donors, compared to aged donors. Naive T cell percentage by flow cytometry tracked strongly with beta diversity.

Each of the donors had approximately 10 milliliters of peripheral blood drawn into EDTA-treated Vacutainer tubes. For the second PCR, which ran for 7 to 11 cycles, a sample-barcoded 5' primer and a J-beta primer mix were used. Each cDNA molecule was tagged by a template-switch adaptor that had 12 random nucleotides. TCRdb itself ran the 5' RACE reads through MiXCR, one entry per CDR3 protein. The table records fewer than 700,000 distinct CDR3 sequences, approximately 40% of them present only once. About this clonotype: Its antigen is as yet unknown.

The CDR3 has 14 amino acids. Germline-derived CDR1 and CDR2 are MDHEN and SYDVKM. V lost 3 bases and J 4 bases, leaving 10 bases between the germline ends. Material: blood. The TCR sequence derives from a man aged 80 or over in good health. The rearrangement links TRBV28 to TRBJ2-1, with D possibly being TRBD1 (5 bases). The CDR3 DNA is TGTGCCAGCAGTTTCCGGAGACAGTACAATGAGCAGTTCTTC. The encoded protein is CASSFRRQYNEQFF.